Listed here is a single T cell receptor (beta chain). Its antigen is as yet unknown. This specimen comes from a study of OX40 agonist ivuxolimab in advanced cancers. Whole-study context: Patients were under 90% male with ages roughly 23 to 79, mean about 60. Findings and limits, study-wide: CD8+ T cells showed, on average, more clonal expansion than CD4+ cells. Partial responders at 0.1-3.0 mg/kg had among the lowest clonal expansion. It was not determined which antigens were specifically recognized by the peripheral T cells that had undergone clonal expansion.

This CDR3 comprises 13 residues. Germline loops: CDR1 SNHLY, CDR2 FYNNEI. V lost 10 bases and J 2 bases, leaving 14 bases between the germline ends. Profiling relied on immunoSEQ multiplex PCR, and the TCRdb table lists in-frame clones only, not all of them. The table shows tens of thousands of clones, with roughly 88% occurring only once. Source: CD4+ or CD8+ T cells sorted from blood, taken in a trial of the OX40 agonist ivuxolimab. This chain links TRBV2 with TRBJ1-2; tentative D call: TRBD1 (5 bases). The clonotype originates from an adult with an advanced solid tumor such as melanoma, head and neck, liver or kidney cancer. CDR3 residues: CATLRDANYGYTF. As DNA, the CDR3 is TGTGCCACCCTGAGGGACGCCAACTATGGCTACACCTTC.